The source of this T cell receptor (beta chain) is a study of cytomegalovirus exposure and HLA in healthy donors. PCR employed 60 Vbeta and 13 Jbeta primers. Assay: immunoSEQ multiplex PCR; the TCRdb copy retains only in-frame clones and omits some. The sample records approximately 110,000 clones, about 80% being singletons. The CDR3 runs to 11 residues. Trimming stripped 5 bases from V and 5 bases from J, with 7 bases between. CDR1 is SNHLY and CDR2 is FYNNEI in the germline V gene. What was sequenced was PBMCs. The gene calls are TRBV2 and TRBJ2-7, with no clear D. This sequence was found in a woman aged 50 to 60 in good health and CMV-seropositive. The CDR3 protein is CASSPFDEQYF. The CDR3 nucleotides are TGTGCCAGCAGTCCCTTCGACGAGCAGTACTTC.